Listed below are T cell receptor beta chains from one sample, sequenced in a study of CD8 T cells in Susac syndrome. TCRdb recomputed calls from the immunoSEQ multiplex PCR reads with MiXCR, one row per CDR3 protein. The table shows more than 150,000 distinct CDR3 sequences, with more than 90% occurring only once. What was sequenced was CD4+ T cells from PBMCs. These TCRs come from a human donor with Susac syndrome. CDR3s include the opening cysteine and the closing phenylalanine or tryptophan. A D gene is named only where the DNA matches it firmly. Not all rows give a size; the values are once, few, many and, for expanded clones, a class.

TRBJ2-3 . TRBV14 . CASSQVPTDTQYF TGTGCCAGCAGCCAAGTTCCTACAGATACGCAGTATTTT
TRBJ1-3 . TRBV3-1 . CASSQDARNTIYF TGTGCCAGCAGCCAAGACGCCCGAAACACCATATATTTT
TRBJ2-1 TRBD1 TRBV15 . CATSRRQGSYNEQFF TGTGCCACCAGCAGGCGACAGGGATCCTACAATGAGCAGTTCTTC
TRBJ2-1 . TRBV29-1 . CSGAVGGEQFF TGCAGCGGCGCCGTGGGTGGTGAGCAGTTCTTC
TRBJ1-2 TRBD1 TRBV6-5 . CASSFRDRGGYTF TGTGCCAGCAGTTTCCGGGACAGGGGTGGCTACACCTTC
TRBJ2-7 . TRBV18 . CASSPSQRREQYF TGTGCCAGCTCACCCTCTCAGAGGCGCGAGCAGTACTTC
TRBJ2-5 . TRBV12-3/TRBV12-4 . CASRPRSYPKQETQYF TGTGCCAGCCGACCCCGGTCGTACCCAAAACAAGAGACCCAGTACTTC
TRBJ2-2 . TRBV12-3/TRBV12-4 . CASSLIGGRNTGELFF TGTGCCAGCAGTTTAATCGGGGGGCGGAACACCGGGGAGCTGTTTTTT
TRBJ2-3 . TRBV3-1 . CASSLTGVPGDTQYF TGTGCCAGCAGCCTAACGGGGGTGCCAGGTGATACGCAGTATTTT
TRBJ1-5 . TRBV7-2 . CASSSEGSGIEQPQHF TGTGCCAGCAGCTCCGAGGGATCGGGAATAGAACAGCCCCAGCATTTT
TRBJ1-4 TRBD1 TRBV30 . CAWSVTGGGEKLFF TGTGCCTGGAGTGTTACAGGGGGGGGTGAAAAACTGTTTTTT
TRBJ2-5 TRBD1 TRBV5-1 . CASRDSFQETQYF TGCGCCAGCCGGGACAGCTTCCAAGAGACCCAGTACTTC
TRBJ2-5 . TRBV30 . CAWSRPGQQTGTQYF TGTGCCTGGAGTCGCCCAGGACAACAAACGGGGACCCAGTACTTC
TRBJ1-5 . TRBV2 . CASSLRGGSQPQHF TGTGCCAGCAGCCTACGGGGGGGCTCTCAGCCCCAGCATTTT
TRBJ2-2 . TRBV30 . CAWKITDWGTGELFF TGTGCCTGGAAAATCACAGATTGGGGCACCGGGGAGCTGTTTTTT
TRBJ2-2 . TRBV9 . CASSATTAGGELFF TGTGCCAGCAGCGCGACTACAGCGGGCGGGGAGCTGTTTTTT
TRBJ2-3 . TRBV9 . CASSVGQATDTQYF TGTGCCAGCAGCGTAGGACAGGCCACAGATACGCAGTATTTT
TRBJ2-3 . TRBV10-3 . CATQTGSEITDTQYF TGTGCCACCCAGACAGGCTCCGAGATCACAGATACGCAGTATTTT
TRBJ2-5 . TRBV7-7 . CASSSDRQETQYF TGTGCTAGCAGCTCCGACAGACAAGAGACCCAGTACTTC
TRBJ1-2 . TRBV18 . CASSFDSNYGYTF TGTGCCAGCTCATTTGACAGTAACTATGGCTACACCTTC
TRBJ2-1 . TRBV30 . CAWSQVSYNEQFF TGTGCCTGGAGTCAGGTGTCCTACAATGAGCAGTTCTTC
TRBJ1-5 TRBD1 TRBV30 few CAWSSETGRSNQPQHF TGTGCCTGGAGCTCCGAGACAGGGAGAAGCAATCAGCCCCAGCATTTT
TRBJ2-7 . TRBV12-5 . CASGLRTPRGSEQYF TGTGCTAGTGGTTTGCGTACCCCTAGGGGCTCCGAGCAGTACTTC
TRBJ1-5 . TRBV6-6 . CASSYSGGGIAQPQHF TGTGCCAGCAGTTACTCGGGAGGGGGGATAGCTCAGCCCCAGCATTTT
TRBJ2-3 TRBD2 TRBV3-1 . CASCDSGVDTQYF TGTGCCAGCTGTGATAGCGGGGTTGATACGCAGTATTTT
TRBJ2-5 . TRBV18 few CASSPLGQETQYF TGTGCCAGCTCACCTTTGGGACAAGAGACCCAGTACTTC
TRBJ2-2 TRBD2 TRBV9 . CASSVDTSGLGGELFF TGTGCCAGCAGCGTAGATACTAGCGGACTAGGAGGGGAGCTGTTTTTT
TRBJ1-3 . TRBV7-7 . CASSTGSGNTIYF TGTGCTAGCAGTACAGGGTCTGGAAACACCATATATTTT
TRBJ1-2 TRBD1 TRBV6-5 . CASSYRTTGGPYGYTF TGTGCCAGCAGTTACCGTACTACAGGGGGCCCCTATGGCTACACCTTC
TRBJ1-6 TRBD1 TRBV5-1 . CASSLEGGISPLHF TGCGCCAGCAGCTTGGAAGGGGGCATTTCACCCCTCCACTTT
TRBJ2-3 . TRBV7-9 . CASSLAPDTQYF TGTGCCAGCAGCTTAGCTCCAGATACGCAGTATTTT
TRBJ1-2 . TRBV29-1 . CSVVLQGIYGYTF TGCAGCGTAGTCCTTCAGGGGATCTATGGCTACACCTTC
TRBJ2-3 . TRBV19 once CASRAGLMDTQYF TGTGCCAGTAGGGCAGGGCTAATGGATACGCAGTATTTT
TRBJ1-1 TRBD1 TRBV29-1 . CSVGTGAGTEAFF TGCAGCGTAGGGACAGGGGCAGGCACTGAAGCTTTCTTT
TRBJ2-7 TRBD2 TRBV6-5 . CASRWTRQSYEQYF TGTGCCAGCAGGTGGACTAGACAGTCCTACGAGCAGTACTTC
TRBJ2-7 . TRBV6-2/TRBV6-3 . CASSYSTYYEQYF TGTGCCAGCAGTTACTCTACCTACTACGAGCAGTACTTC
TRBJ2-6 . TRBV11-1 . CASSLGQGESGANVLTF TGTGCCAGCAGCTTGGGTCAGGGAGAATCTGGGGCCAACGTCCTGACTTTC
TRBJ1-6 . TRBV29-1 . CSVQTEPYNSPLHF TGCAGCGTGCAGACTGAACCCTATAATTCACCCCTCCACTTT
TRBJ1-2 . TRBV7-2 . CASSYQKASPYGYTF TGTGCCAGCAGCTACCAAAAGGCCAGCCCCTATGGCTACACCTTC
TRBJ2-7 . TRBV3-1 . CASSQDRVRGFDDEQYF TGTGCCAGCAGCCAAGACCGGGTAAGGGGGTTCGACGACGAGCAGTACTTC
TRBJ2-5 . TRBV11-2 . CASSSYRAPQETQYF TGTGCCAGCAGCTCCTACCGGGCCCCTCAAGAGACCCAGTACTTC
TRBJ2-5 . TRBV6-1 . CASSEAGPQETQYF TGTGCCAGCAGTGAAGCTGGTCCCCAAGAGACCCAGTACTTC
TRBJ2-5 TRBD1 TRBV5-6 few CASSSGQFQETQYF TGTGCCAGCAGCTCGGGACAGTTCCAAGAGACCCAGTACTTC
TRBJ2-2 . TRBV6-2/TRBV6-3 . CASSSQNTGELFF TGTGCCAGCAGCTCACAGAACACCGGGGAGCTGTTTTTT
TRBJ2-1 . TRBV5-4 . CASSLGQFSYNEQFF TGTGCCAGCAGCTTGGGGCAGTTCTCCTACAATGAGCAGTTCTTC
TRBJ2-5 . TRBV29-1 once CSSSQDQETQYF TGCAGCTCGAGCCAGGACCAAGAGACCCAGTACTTC